This T cell receptor (beta chain) was documented in a study of T-cell memory formation after mild COVID-19. Turning to the study itself: Largely, TCR clusters stayed within a single donor.

The authors produced TCR alpha and TCR beta cDNA libraries with sample barcodes and UMIs by 5'RACE using constant-segment primers. TCRdb passed the 5' RACE reads through MiXCR, listing each CDR3 protein once. The data show hundreds of thousands of distinct CDR3 sequences, 13% to 15% seen once. Of note for this clonotype: The target antigen is unknown.

The length of the CDR3 is 19 residues. The ends lost 1 base at V and 1 base at J; junction bases unmatched: 12. Germline V gene data show CDR1 as LGHNA and CDR2 as YSLEER. The study's findings and limits: Pre-infection memory harbored some responding clones, suggesting cross-reactive memory joined. Day 37-peaking second-wave clones had unconfirmed SARS-CoV-2 specificity.

The clonotype comes from a man aged 18 to 29 who had mild COVID-19 (a few samples of this study predate the infection). Cell type and time point are not known. Sequencing used PBMCs or a T cell subset sorted from them (not recorded which). The rearrangement links TRBV4-3 to TRBJ1-1; 10 bases align to TRBD1. The CDR3 sequence: CASSQVGQGSPIGNTEAFF. The CDR3 region has the DNA TGCGCCAGCAGCCAAGTGGGACAGGGGTCACCAATCGGGAACACTGAAGCTTTCTTT.